The present TCR beta chain was sequenced within a study of cytomegalovirus exposure and HLA in healthy donors. Study at large: About 179 million T cells yielded 90 million to 130 million unique TCR beta sequences in earlier analysis.

This CDR3 has 13 residues. The V end lost 6 bases, the J end lost 3 bases, and 9 bases lay between the germline ends. CDR1 MDHEN and CDR2 SYDVKM come from the germline V gene. Comments on this clone: The antigen remains unidentified.

PCR was performed using 60 Vbeta and 13 Jbeta primers. Profiling relied on immunoSEQ multiplex PCR, and the TCRdb table lists in-frame clones only, not all of them. The table shows 80,000 to 95,000 clones, with 80% to 90% occurring only once. Findings of the study overall: It was reported in a later analysis that an Asian-associated ancestry cluster showed fewer N-insertions than the roughly 670-donor mean. Later analysis identified a missense DCLRE1C variant that was linked to TCR beta V- and J-gene trimming.

Specimen: PBMCs. This TCR came from a woman aged 18-30 years in good health and CMV-seropositive. V gene TRBV28 combines with J gene TRBJ1-5; tentative D call: TRBD1 (6 bases). The DNA of the CDR3 is TGTGCCAGCAGGGGACAAAACAATCAGCCCCAGCATTTT. As protein: CASRGQNNQPQHF.